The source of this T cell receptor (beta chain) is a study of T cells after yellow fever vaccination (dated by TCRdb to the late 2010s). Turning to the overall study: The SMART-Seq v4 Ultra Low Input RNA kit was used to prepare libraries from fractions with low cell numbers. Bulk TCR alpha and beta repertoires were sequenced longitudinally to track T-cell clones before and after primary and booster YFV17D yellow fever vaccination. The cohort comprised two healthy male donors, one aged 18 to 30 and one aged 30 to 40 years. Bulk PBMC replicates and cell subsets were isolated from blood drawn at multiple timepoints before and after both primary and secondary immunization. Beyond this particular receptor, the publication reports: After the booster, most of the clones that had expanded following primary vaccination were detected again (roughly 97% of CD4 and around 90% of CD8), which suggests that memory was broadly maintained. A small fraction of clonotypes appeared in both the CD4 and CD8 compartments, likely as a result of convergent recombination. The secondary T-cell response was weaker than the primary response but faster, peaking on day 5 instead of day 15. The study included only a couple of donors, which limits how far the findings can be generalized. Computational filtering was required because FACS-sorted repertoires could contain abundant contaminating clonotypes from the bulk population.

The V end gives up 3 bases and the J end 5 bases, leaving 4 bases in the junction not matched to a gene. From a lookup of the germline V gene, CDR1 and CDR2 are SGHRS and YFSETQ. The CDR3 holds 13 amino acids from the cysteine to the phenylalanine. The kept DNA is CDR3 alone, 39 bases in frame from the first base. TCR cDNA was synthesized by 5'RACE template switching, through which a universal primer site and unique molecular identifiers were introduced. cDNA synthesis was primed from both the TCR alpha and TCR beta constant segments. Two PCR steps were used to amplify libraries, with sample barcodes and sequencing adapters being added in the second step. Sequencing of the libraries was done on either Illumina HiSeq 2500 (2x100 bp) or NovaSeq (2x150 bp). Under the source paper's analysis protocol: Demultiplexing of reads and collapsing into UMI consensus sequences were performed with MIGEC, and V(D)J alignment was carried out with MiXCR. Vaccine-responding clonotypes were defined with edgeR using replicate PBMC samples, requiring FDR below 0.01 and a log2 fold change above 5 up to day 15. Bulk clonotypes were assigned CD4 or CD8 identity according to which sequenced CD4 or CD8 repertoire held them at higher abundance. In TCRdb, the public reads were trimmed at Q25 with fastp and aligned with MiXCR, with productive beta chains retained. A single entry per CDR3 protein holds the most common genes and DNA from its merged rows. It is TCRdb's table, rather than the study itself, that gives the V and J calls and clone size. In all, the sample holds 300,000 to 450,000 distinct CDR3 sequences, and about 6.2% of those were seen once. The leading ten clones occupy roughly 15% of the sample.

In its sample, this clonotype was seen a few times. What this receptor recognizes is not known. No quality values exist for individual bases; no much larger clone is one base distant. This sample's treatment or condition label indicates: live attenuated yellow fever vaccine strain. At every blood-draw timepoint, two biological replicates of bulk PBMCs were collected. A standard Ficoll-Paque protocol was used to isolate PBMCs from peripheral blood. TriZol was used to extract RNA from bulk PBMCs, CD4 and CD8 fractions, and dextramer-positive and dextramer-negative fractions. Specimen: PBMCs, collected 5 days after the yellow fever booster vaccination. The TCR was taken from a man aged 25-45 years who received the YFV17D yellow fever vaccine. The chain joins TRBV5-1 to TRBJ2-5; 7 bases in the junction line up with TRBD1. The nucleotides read TGCGCCAGCAGCTCGACAGGGCGGGAGACCCAGTACTTC. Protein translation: CASSSTGRETQYF. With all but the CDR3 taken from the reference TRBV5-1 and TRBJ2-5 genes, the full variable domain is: KAGVTQTPRYLIKTRGQQVTLSCSPISGHRSVSWYQQTPGQGLQFLFEYFSETQRNKGNFPGRFSGRQFSNSRSEMNVSTLELGDSALYLCASSSTGRETQYFGPGTRLLVL.